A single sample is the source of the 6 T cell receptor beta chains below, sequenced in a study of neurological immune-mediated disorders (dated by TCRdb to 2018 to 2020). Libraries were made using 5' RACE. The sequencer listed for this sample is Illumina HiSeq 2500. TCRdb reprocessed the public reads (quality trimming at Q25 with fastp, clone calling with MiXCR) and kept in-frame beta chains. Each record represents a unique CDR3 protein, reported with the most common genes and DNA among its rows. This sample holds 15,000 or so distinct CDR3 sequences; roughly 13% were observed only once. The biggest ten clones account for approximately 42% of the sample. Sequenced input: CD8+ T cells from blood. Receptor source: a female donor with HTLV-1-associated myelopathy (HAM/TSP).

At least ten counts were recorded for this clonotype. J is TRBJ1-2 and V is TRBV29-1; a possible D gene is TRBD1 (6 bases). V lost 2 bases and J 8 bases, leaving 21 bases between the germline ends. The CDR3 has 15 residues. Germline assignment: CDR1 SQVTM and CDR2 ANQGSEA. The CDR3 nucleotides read TGCAGCGTTGAACCGGACAGTGACCCTTTTGACGGCTACACCTTC. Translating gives CSVEPDSDPFDGYTF.

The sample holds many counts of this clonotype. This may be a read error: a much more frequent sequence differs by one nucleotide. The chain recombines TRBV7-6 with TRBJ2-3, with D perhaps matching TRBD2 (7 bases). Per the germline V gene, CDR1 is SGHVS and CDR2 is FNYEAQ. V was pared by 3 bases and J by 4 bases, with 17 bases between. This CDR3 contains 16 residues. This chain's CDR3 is CASSFLLGGGADTQYF. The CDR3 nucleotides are TGTGCCAGCAGCTTCCTCCTAGGGGGGGGGGCAGATACGCAGTATTTT.

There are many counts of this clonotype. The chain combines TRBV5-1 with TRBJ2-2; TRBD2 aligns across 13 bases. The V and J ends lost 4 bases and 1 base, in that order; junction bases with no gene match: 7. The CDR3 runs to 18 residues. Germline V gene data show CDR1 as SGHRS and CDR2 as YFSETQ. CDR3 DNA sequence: TGCGCCAGCAGCCTGGGACTAGCGGGGCCGAAGAACACCGGGGAGCTGTTTTTT. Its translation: CASSLGLAGPKNTGELFF.

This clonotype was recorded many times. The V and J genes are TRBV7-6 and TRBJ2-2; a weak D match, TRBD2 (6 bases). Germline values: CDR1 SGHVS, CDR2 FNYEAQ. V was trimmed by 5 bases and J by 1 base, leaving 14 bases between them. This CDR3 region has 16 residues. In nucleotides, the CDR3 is TGTGCCAGCAGCCCCCTGGGGGGTGGGAACACCGGGGAGCTGTTTTTT. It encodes CASSPLGGGNTGELFF.

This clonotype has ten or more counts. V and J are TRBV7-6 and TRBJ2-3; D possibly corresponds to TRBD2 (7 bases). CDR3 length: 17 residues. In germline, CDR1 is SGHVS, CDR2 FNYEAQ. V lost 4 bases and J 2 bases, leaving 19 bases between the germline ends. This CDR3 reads CASSYGGLPGPTDTQYF. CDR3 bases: TGTGCCAGCAGCTACGGGGGGCTCCCGGGGCCCACAGATACGCAGTATTTT.

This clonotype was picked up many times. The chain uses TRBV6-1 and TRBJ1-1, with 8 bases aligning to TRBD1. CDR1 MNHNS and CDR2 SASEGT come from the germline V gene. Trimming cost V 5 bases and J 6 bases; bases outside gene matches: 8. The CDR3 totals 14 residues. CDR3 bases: TGTGCCAGCAGTCAGGACAGGGAATGGGCTGAAGCTTTCTTT. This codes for CASSQDREWAEAFF.